Shown below are 28 T cell receptor beta chains from a single sample sequenced in a study of long-term antiretroviral therapy in people with HIV. Survey-level resolution applied to immunoSEQ assay v3.0. Data came from immunoSEQ multiplex PCR; TCRdb stores just in-frame clones and leaves some out. Of roughly 20,000 clones in the sample, around 86% were seen once. Specimen: unsorted PBMCs, collected 0.5 years after starting antiretroviral therapy. These receptors were obtained from a man aged 40-50 years with HIV.

The chain is built from TRBV18 and TRBJ2-7; weak D call: TRBD1 (6 bases). CDR1 and CDR2 (germline): KGHSH, LQKENI. Trimming stripped 2 bases from V and 4 bases from J, with 12 bases between. This CDR3 has 14 residues. The CDR3 sequence: CASSPLDSEYEQYF. The CDR3 DNA reads TGTGCCAGCTCACCATTGGACAGCGAATACGAGCAGTACTTC.

The J gene is TRBJ1-5, the V gene TRBV10-3; possible D gene TRBD1, 5 bases. With 0 bases removed from V and 7 bases from J, the gap between germline ends came to 10 bases. The CDR3 runs 14 residues. Germline values: CDR1 ENHRY, CDR2 SYGVKD. The DNA of the CDR3 is TGTGCCATCAGTGAGTCGGGGGGAAACCAGCCCCAGCATTTT. As protein: CAISESGGNQPQHF.

The chain carries TRBV7-9 and TRBJ1-1; D might be TRBD1 (5 bases). The CDR3 is made up of 14 amino acids. From germline, CDR1 is SEHNR and CDR2 FQNEAQ (reference sequence). V gave up 6 bases and J gave up 11 bases, with 22 bases separating them. Here the CDR3 DNA reads TGTGCCAGCAGTCTCCCCTCGGGACTCCCTGCGGCTTTCTTT. This gives the protein CASSLPSGLPAAFF.

The chain has TRBV7-9 and TRBJ2-2; tentatively, D is TRBD1 or TRBD2 (5 bases each). The CDR3 consists of 16 residues. V lost 1 base and J lost 1, with 10 bases in between. Germline V gene lookup returns CDR1 SEHNR and CDR2 FQNEAQ (reference sequence). The CDR3 is CASSLGGTLNTGELFF. The CDR3 DNA follows: TGTGCCAGCAGCTTAGGGGGGACCCTGAACACCGGGGAGCTGTTTTTT.

This chain links TRBV10-3 with TRBJ2-2, with TRBD2 as a possible D gene (7 bases). The ends were cut back, 10 bases at V and 3 bases at J, with 15 bases in the middle. CDR3 length: 14 residues. The V gene's germline CDR1 is ENHRY and CDR2 SYGVKD. The CDR3 coding sequence is TGTGCCACCGGGGGGCTAGCGGACACCGGGGAGCTGTTTTTT. It yields the protein CATGGLADTGELFF.

This clone was seen more than once but under ten times. The chain uses TRBV12-5 and TRBJ2-2, with 8 bases identical to TRBD1. V gave up 5 bases and J gave up 0 bases; unmatched junction bases: 2. CDR1 LGHNT and CDR2 FRNRAP come from the germline V gene. The CDR3 loop spans 15 amino acids. DNA for the CDR3: TGTGCTAGTGGTGCGACAGGGGCGAACACCGGGGAGCTGTTTTTT. This sequence encodes CASGATGANTGELFF.

Turning to this clone: At one boundary the junction diverges from the germline segment, which might be a read error. The genes are TRBV5-1 and TRBJ1-4, with D uncertain. Germline V gene data show CDR1 as SGHRS and CDR2 as YFSETQ. This CDR3 comprises 15 residues. The CDR3: CASTLSGEAGEKLFF. DNA for the CDR3: TGCGCCAGCACCTTGTCCGGGGAGGCGGGGGAAAAACTGTTTTTT.

The chain has TRBV11-2 and TRBJ2-7; 8 positions agree with TRBD2. The CDR3 totals 15 residues. Unmatched junction bases numbered 9, after V lost 6 bases and J lost 2 bases. Germline-derived CDR1 and CDR2 are SGHAT and FQNNGV. CDR3 DNA sequence: TGTGCCAGCAGTTCCGGCGGGGGGTCCACCTACGAGCAGTACTTC. Translating gives CASSSGGGSTYEQYF.

The V gene is TRBV6-5, the J gene TRBJ2-7; D is perhaps TRBD2 (5 bases). The CDR3 is 12 residues long. V was pared by 5 bases and J by 4 bases, with 9 bases between. The V gene's germline CDR1 is MNHEY and CDR2 SVGAGI. CDR3 residues: CASSRGLYEQYF. CDR3 sequence (DNA): TGTGCCAGCAGTCGAGGACTTTACGAGCAGTACTTC.

This chain connects TRBV18 to TRBJ1-1, with 7 bases aligning to TRBD1. The ends lost 6 bases at V and 6 bases at J; junction bases unmatched: 7. The length of the CDR3 is 13 residues. The V gene's germline CDR1 is KGHSH and CDR2 LQKENI. This CDR3 is CASSDYQGAEAFF. The DNA of the CDR3 is TGTGCCAGCTCGGACTATCAGGGGGCTGAAGCTTTCTTT. Complete variable domain (other parts from reference TRBV18 and TRBJ1-1): NAGVMQNPRHLVRRRGQEARLRCSPMKGHSHVYWYRQLPEEGLKFMVYLQKENIIDESGMPKERFSAEFPKEGPSILRIQQVVRGDSAAYFCASSDYQGAEAFFGQGTRLTVV.

This sequence joins TRBV27 and TRBJ1-2; D not certain. This CDR3 is 15 amino acids long. The V end was cut by 2 bases, the J end by 5 bases, with 15 bases between. CDR1 MNHEY and CDR2 SMNVEV come from the germline V gene (reference sequence). The CDR3 nucleotides are TGTGCCAGCAGTTTAAGTGCCAGACCTATATATGGCTACACCTTC. It yields the protein CASSLSARPIYGYTF.

The chain uses TRBV5-8 and TRBJ2-3; TRBD1 is a possible D gene (6 bases). CDR3 size: 15 residues. V lost 2 bases and J 0 bases, leaving 10 bases between the germline ends. Germline lookup yields CDR1 SGHTS and CDR2 YDEGEE. The CDR3: CASSLQGGSTDTQYF. In DNA, the CDR3 is TGTGCCAGCAGCTTACAGGGTGGGAGCACAGATACGCAGTATTTT.

The chain employs TRBV5-5 and TRBJ2-2; D remains ambiguous. Germline-derived CDR1 and CDR2 are SGHKS and YYEKEE (reference sequence). The length of the CDR3 is 13 residues. Trimming stripped 4 bases from V and 7 bases from J, with 11 bases between. The CDR3 sequence: CASSNQDIGELFF. The DNA for the CDR3 is TGTGCCAGCAGCAACCAAGACATCGGGGAGCTGTTTTTT.

The table lists this clone with a few counts. The V and J genes are TRBV27 and TRBJ2-7, with 9 positions matching TRBD1. Germline V gene data show CDR1 as MNHEY and CDR2 as SMNVEV (reference sequence). Trimming cost V 8 bases and J 3 bases; bases outside gene matches: 14. CDR3 length equals 16 residues. CDR3 protein: CASGGIWPGQGYEQYF. The CDR3 nucleotides are TGTGCCAGCGGAGGGATTTGGCCGGGACAGGGCTACGAGCAGTACTTC.

The chain recombines TRBV10-3 with TRBJ2-1; D might be TRBD2 (6 bases). In germline, CDR1 is ENHRY, CDR2 SYGVKD. This CDR3 is built from 12 residues. The V gene lost 11 bases and the J gene lost 0 bases, with 8 bases spanning the gap. In DNA, the CDR3 is TGTGCCGGGGGACTCTCCTACAATGAGCAGTTCTTC. Translation gives CAGGLSYNEQFF.

This sequence joins TRBV18 and TRBJ2-7; maybe TRBD1 (5 bases). Germline V gives CDR1 KGHSH, CDR2 LQKENI. Trimming left V 8 bases short and J 6 bases short, with 11 bases between. The CDR3 has 11 residues. As DNA, the CDR3 is TGTGCCAGCGCCGGACAAGTCGAGCAGTACTTC. Translated, it gives CASAGQVEQYF.

V usage is TRBV25-1 and J usage is TRBJ2-7; TRBD1 agrees at 9 bases. The CDR3 extends over 15 amino acids. With 5 bases clipped from V and 1 base from J, the junction kept 6 bases outside the gene matches. The V gene's germline CDR1 is MGHDK and CDR2 SYGVNS. CDR3 in amino acids: CASSTPGTGSYEQYF. The CDR3 DNA reads as TGTGCCAGCAGTACCCCCGGGACAGGGTCCTACGAGCAGTACTTC.

The chain uses TRBV27 and TRBJ2-7; TRBD2 agrees at 12 bases. From germline, CDR1 is MNHEY and CDR2 SMNVEV (reference sequence). The CDR3 length is 18 residues. V shed 0 bases, J shed 4 bases, and the junction held 10 bases outside the gene matches. DNA for the CDR3: TGTGCCAGCAGTTTATCACCCATGCGGCTAGCGGGAGGGTACGAGCAGTACTTC. Its translation is CASSLSPMRLAGGYEQYF.

This chain connects TRBV11-2 to TRBJ1-4; no clear D. This CDR3 contains 18 residues. Germline V gene sequence: CDR1 SGHAT, CDR2 FQNNGV. V was shortened by 1 base and J by 0 bases, with 15 bases between the two germline ends. CDR3 amino acids: CASSLVWETYATNEKLFF. The CDR3 DNA sequence: TGTGCCAGCAGCTTAGTTTGGGAAACTTATGCAACTAATGAAAAACTGTTTTTT.

V and J are TRBV27 and TRBJ2-7; D is ambiguous. Trimming removed 2 bases at V and 7 bases at J, with 15 bases between. Per the germline V gene, CDR1 is MNHEY and CDR2 is SMNVEV (reference sequence). The CDR3 length is 14 residues. This CDR3 reads CASSLGFRPEEQYF. The CDR3 region has the DNA TGTGCCAGCAGTTTAGGATTTCGGCCCGAGGAGCAGTACTTC.

By frequency in the sample, this clone is large. The chain recombines TRBV6-1 with TRBJ1-2; no reliable D call. There are 15 residues in the CDR3. CDR1 is MNHNS, CDR2 SASEGT, per germline. Trimming removed 1 base from V and 8 bases from J, with 17 bases in between. For the CDR3, the DNA is TGTGCCAGCAGTGAAGTGTCGTCGGCTACCAACGGCTACACCTTC. Its translation: CASSEVSSATNGYTF.

The chain recombines TRBV6-5 with TRBJ2-2, with 11 bases identical to TRBD2. The CDR3 is made up of 15 amino acids. Trimming at V came to 4 bases and at J to 5 bases, leaving 3 bases not matched to a gene. CDR1 and CDR2 from the germline V gene are MNHEY and SVGAGI. In nucleotides, the CDR3 is TGTGCCAGCAGTTTGCTAGCGGGGGGAACCGGGGAGCTGTTTTTT. This translates into CASSLLAGGTGELFF.

This rearrangement joins TRBV6-6 to TRBJ1-3; D is unclear. V lost 4 bases to trimming and J lost 0 bases, with 13 bases between them. CDR3 length equals 16 residues. In germline, CDR1 is MNHNY, CDR2 SVGAGI (reference sequence). CDR3: CASSSIGGSSGNTIYF. The CDR3, as DNA: TGTGCCAGCAGTTCCATTGGCGGGTCCTCTGGAAACACCATATATTTT.

This clone has a handful of counts. This chain uses TRBV29-1 with TRBJ2-1; TRBD2 agrees at 9 bases. V was pared by 3 bases and J by 4 bases, with 7 bases of the junction left unmatched. The CDR3 loop spans 15 amino acids. Germline loops: CDR1 SQVTM, CDR2 ANQGSEA. The chain's CDR3 is CSVEGGREGYNEQFF. Written as DNA, the CDR3 is TGCAGCGTTGAGGGAGGGCGGGAGGGGTACAATGAGCAGTTCTTC.

This clone has only a few counts. This chain connects TRBV4-2 to TRBJ1-5; D unresolved. Trimming removed 0 bases at V and 2 bases at J, with 11 bases between. The CDR3 is 16 amino acids. From germline, CDR1 is LGHNA and CDR2 YNFKEQ. The CDR3 loop reads CASSQDWRAGNQPQHF. The CDR3 nucleotides are TGTGCCAGCAGCCAAGACTGGCGTGCGGGCAATCAGCCCCAGCATTTT.

V and J are TRBV13 and TRBJ2-7, with 8 bases identical to TRBD2. V dropped 5 bases and J dropped 3; count of bases not matched to a gene: 15. Per germline, CDR1 PRHDT and CDR2 FYEKMQ (reference sequence). The CDR3 loop spans 17 amino acids. CDR3 amino acids: CASSLGGAGGYFYEQYF. The CDR3 DNA reads TGTGCCAGCAGCCTCGGGGGGGCGGGGGGCTACTTCTACGAGCAGTACTTC.

The CDR3 protein is CASTRDGLYEQYF. The CDR3 bases are TGTGCCAGCACGAGGGACGGACTCTACGAGCAGTACTTC. The J gene is TRBJ2-7, the V gene TRBV2; either TRBD1 or TRBD2 may supply D (5 bases each). With 7 bases removed from V and 3 bases from J, the gap between germline ends came to 13 bases. The CDR3 is 13 residues long. Germline V CDR1 and CDR2: SNHLY, FYNNEI.

A single count supports this clone. The chain employs TRBV12-2 and TRBJ2-3; TRBD2, the table's D call, lacks a check against the DNA. TRBV12-2 is labeled a pseudogene. CDR3 length: 21 residues. The CDR3 region has the DNA TGTGCAAGTCGCTTAAAGGCGGGGAACAGGATCCCGACTCCTCGGTGGGGTACGCAGTATTTT. The encoded protein is CASRLKAGNRIPTPRWGTQYF.